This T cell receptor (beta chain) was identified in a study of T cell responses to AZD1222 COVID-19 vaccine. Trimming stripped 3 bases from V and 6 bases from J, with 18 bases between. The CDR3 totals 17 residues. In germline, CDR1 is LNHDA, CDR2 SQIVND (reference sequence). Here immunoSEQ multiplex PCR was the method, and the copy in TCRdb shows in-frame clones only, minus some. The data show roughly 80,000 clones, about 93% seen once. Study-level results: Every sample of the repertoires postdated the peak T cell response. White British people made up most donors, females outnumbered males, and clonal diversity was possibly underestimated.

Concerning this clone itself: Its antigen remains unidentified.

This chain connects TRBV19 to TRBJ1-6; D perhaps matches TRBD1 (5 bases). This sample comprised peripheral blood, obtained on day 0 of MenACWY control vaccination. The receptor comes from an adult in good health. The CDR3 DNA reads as TGTGCCAGTAGTATCCTGTCGACCCCCGGGGGTAATTCACCCCTCCACTTT. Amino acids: CASSILSTPGGNSPLHF.